One and the same sample provided the 15 T cell receptor beta chains below, sequenced in a study of T cells in localized non-small cell lung cancer. The table came from immunoSEQ multiplex PCR; TCRdb's copy has only in-frame clones and leaves some out. Of almost 2,500 clones in the sample, roughly 40% are singletons; the top ten hold 10% to 13%. The source material was lung tumor tissue, sampled before any cancer treatment. All receptors derive from a male donor aged 60 or over with stage II squamous cell lung carcinoma.

The rearrangement links TRBV30 to TRBJ2-5; D is unclear. Germline V gives CDR1 GTSNPN, CDR2 SVGIG (reference sequence). The CDR3 extends over 12 amino acids. The V gene lost 4 bases and the J gene lost 3 bases, with 9 bases spanning the gap. The CDR3 nucleotides read TGTGCCTGGAATGTGACGGAAGAGACCCAGTACTTC. Amino acid sequence: CAWNVTEETQYF.

The V and J genes are TRBV1 and TRBJ1-5. TRBV1 is marked as a pseudogene. The CDR3 covers 16 residues. The CDR3 nucleotides are TGCGCCAGCAGCCAAGTGACGGGGGCCAGCAATCAGCCCCAGCATTTT. This codes for CASSQVTGASNQPQHF.

This chain links TRBV18 with TRBJ1-1, with D unclear. CDR1 KGHSH and CDR2 LQKENI come from the germline V gene. The CDR3 extends over 12 amino acids. V dropped 2 bases and J dropped 1 base, with 2 bases sitting between them. The CDR3 DNA sequence: TGTGCCAGCTCACCAGAGAACACTGAAGCTTTCTTT. Translation: CASSPENTEAFF.

The gene calls are TRBV9 and TRBJ2-5; D is perhaps TRBD1 or TRBD2 (5 bases each). Deletions cut 9 bases from V and 2 bases from J, with 11 bases between. This CDR3 spans 12 amino acids. Germline CDR1 SGDLS, CDR2 YYNGEE. CDR3 amino acids: CATTGRQETQYF. The CDR3 DNA is TGTGCCACCACGGGACGGCAAGAGACCCAGTACTTC.

This chain uses TRBV28 with TRBJ2-7; D call uncertain. Per the germline V gene, CDR1 is MDHEN and CDR2 is SYDVKM. This CDR3 is built from 13 residues. The V end lost 8 bases, the J end lost 5 bases, and 16 bases lay between the germline ends. The chain's CDR3 is CASSRPAFNEQYF. The CDR3 DNA reads TGTGCCAGCTCCCGTCCAGCTTTCAACGAGCAGTACTTC.

The chain links TRBV6-8 to TRBJ2-7; TRBD2 aligns across 10 bases. Germline CDR1 is MNHGY and CDR2 is SAAAGT. Germline trimming cut 4 bases from V and 2 bases from J; bases unmatched to any gene: 5. The CDR3 is 15 residues long. CDR3 coding DNA: TGTGCCAGCAGTTCGTTAGCGGGGGGAACCTACGAGCAGTACTTC. Amino acids: CASSSLAGGTYEQYF.

This clone was seen more than once but under ten times. V is TRBV6-8 and J is TRBJ1-4; 7 positions match TRBD1. This CDR3 is built from 13 residues. Trimming cost V 10 bases and J 3 bases; bases outside gene matches: 5. Germline loops: CDR1 MNHGY, CDR2 SAAAGT. CDR3 amino acids: CAIRGGSNEKLFF. The CDR3, as DNA: TGTGCCATCAGGGGGGGATCTAATGAAAAACTGTTTTTT.

This clone is judged medium-sized. The chain employs TRBV6-8 and TRBJ2-3; 10 bases line up with TRBD2. Germline values: CDR1 MNHGY, CDR2 SAAAGT. The CDR3 spans 14 residues. CDR3 in amino acids: CAAGGGPYTDTQYF. The CDR3 DNA follows: TGTGCAGCGGGAGGGGGGCCGTACACAGATACGCAGTATTTT.

The chain is built from TRBV12-5 and TRBJ1-2, with unresolved D. V dropped 0 bases and J dropped 7 bases, with 3 bases sitting between them. Per germline, CDR1 LGHNT and CDR2 FRNRAP. CDR3 length: 11 amino acids. Here the CDR3 reads CASGLVTGYTF. CDR3 nucleotides: TGTGCTAGTGGTTTGGTAACTGGCTACACCTTC.

This chain links TRBV14 with TRBJ1-1; 8 bases line up with TRBD1. CDR3 length: 14 residues. CDR1 and CDR2 from the germline V gene are SGHDN and FVKESK. V trimming: 1 base; J trimming: 4 bases; junction bases outside the gene matches: 2. As DNA, the CDR3 is TGTGCCAGCAGCCAAGGGACAGGGCGCACTGAAGCTTTCTTT. Translation gives CASSQGTGRTEAFF.

This clone was detected once. J is TRBJ2-1 and V is TRBV19; D call uncertain. V was pared by 3 bases and J by 2 bases, with 5 bases between. Germline loops: CDR1 LNHDA, CDR2 SQIVND (reference sequence). The length of the CDR3 is 13 residues. CDR3 DNA: TGTGCCAGTAGTATCGGCCCCTACAATGAGCAGTTCTTC. Protein sequence: CASSIGPYNEQFF.

There are a few counts of this clone. The chain joins TRBV29-1 to TRBJ1-4; D is unresolved. Deletions cut 0 bases from V and 7 bases from J, with 15 bases between. Germline assignment: CDR1 SQVTM and CDR2 ANQGSEA. The CDR3 is 15 amino acids. The CDR3 coding sequence is TGCAGCGTTGAAGAGGCAGACGGCCGAGGTGAAAAACTGTTTTTT. This codes for CSVEEADGRGEKLFF.

Only one count was recorded for this clone. This rearrangement joins TRBV28 to TRBJ1-2; D is uncertain. CDR1 and CDR2 (germline): MDHEN, SYDVKM. Trimming took off 5 bases at V and 0 bases at J, with 13 bases between the two ends. The CDR3 is made up of 15 amino acids. In nucleotides, the CDR3 is TGTGCCAGCAGTCCCCGACTGTTCACTAACTATGGCTACACCTTC. Amino acids: CASSPRLFTNYGYTF.

A word on this clone: One end of the junction does not line up with germline, which may come from a read error. The J gene is TRBJ1-1, the V gene TRBV19; D unresolved. This CDR3 region has 14 residues. CDR1 is LNHDA, CDR2 SQIVND, per germline (reference sequence). The CDR3 nucleotides read TGTACCAGTAGTCCGTTAACAGTGAACACTGAAGCTTTCTTT. Amino acids: CTSSPLTVNTEAFF.

This sequence joins TRBV18 and TRBJ2-2, with 9 bases aligning to TRBD1. The J segment lost 1 base and the V segment lost 4 bases, leaving 4 bases of the junction unmatched. CDR3 size: 16 residues. Germline values: CDR1 KGHSH, CDR2 LQKENI. This CDR3 is CASSLRGQGNTGELFF. CDR3 coding DNA: TGTGCCAGCTCACTCCGGGGACAGGGGAACACCGGGGAGCTGTTTTTT.